Here is one T cell receptor (beta chain) with its context. TCRdb reprocessed the 5' RACE reads with MiXCR, giving one entry per CDR3 protein. The data hold about 400,000 distinct CDR3 sequences, with under 25% observed a single time. The germline V and J ends were trimmed by 3 bases and 8 bases, with 17 bases remaining between them. This CDR3 has 15 residues. The germline V gene encodes CDR1 SGHAT and CDR2 FQDESV (reference sequence). This specimen comes from a study of T-cell memory formation after mild COVID-19. Material: PBMCs or a T cell subset sorted from them (not recorded which). J is TRBJ2-1 and V is TRBV11-1; D gene unclear. The receptor was isolated from an adult woman who had mild COVID-19 (a few samples of this study predate the infection). Cell type and time point are not known. CDR3 sequence reads: CASSLGNNGGDEQFF. The CDR3 DNA reads TGTGCCAGCAGCTTGGGGAATAACGGTGGAGATGAGCAGTTCTTC. The entire variable domain, with the rest obtained from reference TRBV11-1 and TRBJ2-1, is as follows: EAEVAQSPRYKITEKSQAVAFWCDPISGHATLYWYRQILGQGPELLVQFQDESVVDDSQLPKDRFSAERLKGVDSTLKIQPAELGDSAMYLCASSLGNNGGDEQFFGPGTRLTVL.